The TCR beta chain under discussion was sequenced for a study of breast tumors, draining lymph nodes, adjacent tissues. Study results and caveats: Luminal-like breast cancer showed significantly greater tumor-nontumor repertoire similarity than basal-like breast cancer did. The lymph node origin of tumor T cells was framed as consistent with a hypothesis, not demonstrated. Data fit most tumor T cells coming from lymph node, expanding in tumor.

Each CDR3 protein is one row after TCRdb ran MiXCR on the multiplex PCR reads. The sample holds over 250,000 distinct CDR3 sequences, 30% to 35% seen once. The CDR3 spans 13 residues. The V end lost 5 bases, the J end lost 6 bases, and 12 bases lay between the germline ends. Axillary draining lymph nodes of breast cancer patients supplied the node samples. This clonotype was counted many times. Its antigen is undetermined. This receptor was taken from a female donor with breast cancer. Some clones in this sample may be carry-over from other donors' samples. The V and J genes are TRBV12-3 or TRBV12-4 and TRBJ2-3; no clear D gene. The sample was axillary lymph node tissue. For the CDR3, the DNA is TGTGCCAGCAGTCTCCTCCAACCGGATACGCAGTATTTT. Protein sequence: CASSLLQPDTQYF.